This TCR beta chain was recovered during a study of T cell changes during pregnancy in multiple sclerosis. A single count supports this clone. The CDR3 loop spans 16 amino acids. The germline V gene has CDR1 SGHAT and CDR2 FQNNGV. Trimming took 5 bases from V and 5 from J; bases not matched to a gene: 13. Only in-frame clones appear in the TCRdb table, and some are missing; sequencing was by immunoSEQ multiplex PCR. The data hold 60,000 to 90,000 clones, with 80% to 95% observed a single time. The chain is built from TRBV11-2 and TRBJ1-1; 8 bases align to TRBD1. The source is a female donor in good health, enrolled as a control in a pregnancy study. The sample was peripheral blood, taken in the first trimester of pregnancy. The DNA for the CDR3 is TGTGCCAGCAGCCAATACTCAGGGGGCGCGTTGACTGAAGCTTTCTTT. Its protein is CASSQYSGGALTEAFF.